The clone carrying this TCR beta chain was seen many times. The antigen is unknown. This entry belongs to a study of neurological immune-mediated disorders. General study results and limits: Expanded clones shared no CDR3 amino acid sequences across subjects, suggesting private repertoires in all groups.

V lost 3 bases and J lost 0; bases outside the gene matches: 11. The CDR3 contains 20 residues. TCRdb re-called the 5' RACE reads with MiXCR, one entry per CDR3 protein. Among roughly 80,000 distinct CDR3 sequences, 15% to 20% were seen once, and the ten largest hold just over 15%. Volunteers at a blood bank in Maryland, USA, were the healthy controls. Unsorted libraries were generated from 2 million PBMCs. These cells had been stored in RNAlater at -80 C. This sequence originates from a woman between 40 and 55 years old in good health. V gene TRBV12-3 or TRBV12-4 combines with J gene TRBJ2-1; 13 bases line up with TRBD2. Sequencing was done on a sample of PBMCs. The CDR3 nucleotides are TGTGCCAGCAGTTTTTCCTGGACTAGCGGGGGAGACCACTCCTACAATGAGCAGTTCTTC. Amino acids: CASSFSWTSGGDHSYNEQFF.